Detailed here is one T cell receptor beta chain. Its antigen target is currently unknown. Base qualities were left out, and no much larger clone turns up one base away. The germline V gene gives CDR1 as LGHNA and CDR2 as YNFKEQ. The CDR3, cysteine through phenylalanine, is 14 amino acids long. The only DNA kept is the CDR3, 42 bases in frame from the first base. V sheds 1 base and J sheds 3 bases, leaving 8 bases between their ends. TCR beta CDR3 regions were amplified from genomic DNA with the immunoSEQ assay, a bias-controlled multiplex PCR using V- and J-specific primers. In a second PCR step, a proprietary barcode and Illumina adapter sequences were attached to the CDR3 amplicons. An Illumina MiSeq instrument was used for sequencing of the CDR3 libraries. Per the source publication's procedure: Export and quality control were done with immunoSEQ Analyzer 3.0, while downstream analyses used R Bioconductor and Immunarch. Only productive rearrangements in the normalized downsampled data set were used to calculate repertoire metrics. In the normalized cohort, a clonotype counted as pathologically expanded if the clonotype was larger than 5 templates. The Inverse Simpson Index served as the measure of repertoire diversity. The non-normalized data set was used for CMV-specificity analyses so that all clonotypes could be captured. Held by TCRdb, this immuneACCESS table contains in-frame sequences only and omits some clones. Under half of the omission traces to an unresolved V gene where checked; the cause of the rest is unknown. D and trimming come from the DNA, and the V and J calls and clone size come from that table. The sample table shows around 80,000 clones, and 95% to 97% are seen once. Roughly 1.5% of the sample is held by the ten biggest clonotypes.

The data were obtained in a study of T cell clonotyping in hematopoietic cell transplantation (TCRdb year 2021). For the study in its entirety: Pretransplant recipient samples were obtained after cytoreduction. Recruitment of patients ran from late 2015 to early 2017, and follow-up continued until September 2020 or until death. A total of more than 130 blood samples were collected in the study from a few dozen consecutive transplant recipients and their related donors. Summary of the overall study and its limitations: Recipient repertoires showed only a small fraction of overlap with donor repertoires, and over 95% appeared de novo at the given depth. After transplant, TCR diversity in recipients dropped, and pathologically expanded clonotypes climbed progressively between day 30 and day 180. Donor and pretransplant recipient Inverse Simpson Index values predicted broader posttransplant TCR repertoire diversity. The sample size was limited, and CD4 and CD8 repertoire contributions could not be separated because cells were not sorted.

Interpreted using the paper, the time point label stands for: recipient sample about 28 days before transplant, after cytoreduction. Blood from recipients was drawn roughly 28 days before transplant, then again at days 30, 100 and 180 after transplant. Nuclei Lysis Solution was used to extract genomic DNA from fresh or cryopreserved unfractionated peripheral blood mononuclear cells. Here the chain combines TRBV4-2 and TRBJ2-3, with the D gene not confidently named. The input for sequencing was peripheral blood mononuclear cells, taken before stem cell transplant. The TCR was taken from a woman between 50 and 59 years old with acute myeloid leukemia. Some clones in this sample may be carry-over from other donors' samples. The nucleotide sequence reads TGTGCCAGCAGCCAAGGAGTGGGAACAGATACGCAGTATTTT. It is translated as CASSQGVGTDTQYF.